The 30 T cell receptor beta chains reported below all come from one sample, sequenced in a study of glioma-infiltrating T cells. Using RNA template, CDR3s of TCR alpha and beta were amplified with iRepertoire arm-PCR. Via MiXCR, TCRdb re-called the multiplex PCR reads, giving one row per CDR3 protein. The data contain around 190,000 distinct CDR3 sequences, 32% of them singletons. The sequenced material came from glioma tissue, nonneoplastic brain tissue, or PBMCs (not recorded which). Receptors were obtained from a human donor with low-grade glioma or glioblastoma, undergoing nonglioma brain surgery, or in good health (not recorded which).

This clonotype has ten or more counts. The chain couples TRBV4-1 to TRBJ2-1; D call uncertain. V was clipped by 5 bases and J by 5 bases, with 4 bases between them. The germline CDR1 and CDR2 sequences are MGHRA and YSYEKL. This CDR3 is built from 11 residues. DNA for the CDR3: TGCGCCAGCAGCAGAAACAATGAGCAGTTCTTC. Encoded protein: CASSRNNEQFF.

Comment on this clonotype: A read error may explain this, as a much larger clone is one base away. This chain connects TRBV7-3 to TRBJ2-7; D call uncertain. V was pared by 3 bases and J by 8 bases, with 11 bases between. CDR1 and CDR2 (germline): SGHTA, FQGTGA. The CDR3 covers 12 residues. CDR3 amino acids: CASSFQGYKQYF. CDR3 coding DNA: TGTGCCAGCAGCTTTCAAGGGTACAAGCAGTACTTC.

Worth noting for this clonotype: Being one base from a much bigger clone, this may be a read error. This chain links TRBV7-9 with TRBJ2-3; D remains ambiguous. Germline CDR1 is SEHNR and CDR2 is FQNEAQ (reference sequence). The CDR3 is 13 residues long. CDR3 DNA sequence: TGTGCCAGCAGCCCCCGCATCCCAGATATGCAGTATTTT. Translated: CASSPRIPDMQYF.

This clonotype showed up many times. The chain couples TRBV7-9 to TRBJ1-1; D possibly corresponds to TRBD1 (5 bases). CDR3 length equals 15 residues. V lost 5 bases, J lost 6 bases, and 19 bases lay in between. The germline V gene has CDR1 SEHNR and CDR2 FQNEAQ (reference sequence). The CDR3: CASSQAGGPGAEAFF. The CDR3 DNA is TGTGCCAGCAGCCAAGCCGGGGGTCCCGGGGCTGAAGCTTTCTTT.

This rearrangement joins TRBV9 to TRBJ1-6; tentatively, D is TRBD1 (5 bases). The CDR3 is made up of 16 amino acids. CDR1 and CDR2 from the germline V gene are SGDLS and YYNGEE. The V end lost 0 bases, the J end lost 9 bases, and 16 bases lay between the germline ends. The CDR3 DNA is TGTGCCAGCAGCGTAGCTGGGATTGGCGGGGGTTCACCCCTCCACTTT. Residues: CASSVAGIGGGSPLHF.

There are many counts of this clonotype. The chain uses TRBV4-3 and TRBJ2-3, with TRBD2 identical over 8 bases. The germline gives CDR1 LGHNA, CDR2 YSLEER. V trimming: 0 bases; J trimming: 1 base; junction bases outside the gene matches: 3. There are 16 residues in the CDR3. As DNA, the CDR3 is TGCGCCAGCAGCCAAGAGCTGCGGGAGGGCACAGATACGCAGTATTTT. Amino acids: CASSQELREGTDTQYF.

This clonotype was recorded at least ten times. CDR3 nucleotide sequence: TGTGCCAGCAGCGGGTCGGGCGGGGAATGGGAGACCCAGTACTTC. Its protein product is CASSGSGGEWETQYF. This rearrangement joins TRBV6-1 to TRBJ2-5, with D possibly TRBD2 on 6 matching bases. This CDR3 region has 15 residues. The V end lost 6 bases, the J end lost 5 bases, and 19 bases lay between the germline ends. The germline V gene has CDR1 MNHNS and CDR2 SASEGT.

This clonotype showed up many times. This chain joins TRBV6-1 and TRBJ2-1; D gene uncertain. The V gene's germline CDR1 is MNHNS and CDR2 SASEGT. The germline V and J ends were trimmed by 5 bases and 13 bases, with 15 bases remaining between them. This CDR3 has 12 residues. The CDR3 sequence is CASSSLGRVQFF. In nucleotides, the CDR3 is TGTGCCAGCAGTTCCCTGGGCCGGGTACAGTTCTTC.

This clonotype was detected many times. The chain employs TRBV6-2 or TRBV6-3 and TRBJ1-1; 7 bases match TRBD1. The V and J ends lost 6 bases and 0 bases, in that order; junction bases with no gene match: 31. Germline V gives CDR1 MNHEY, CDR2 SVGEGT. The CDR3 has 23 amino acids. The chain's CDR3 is CASSYPSELYKQGKRGMNTEAFF. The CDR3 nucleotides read TGTGCCAGCAGCTACCCCTCGGAGCTTTATAAACAGGGGAAACGGGGCATGAACACTGAAGCTTTCTTT.

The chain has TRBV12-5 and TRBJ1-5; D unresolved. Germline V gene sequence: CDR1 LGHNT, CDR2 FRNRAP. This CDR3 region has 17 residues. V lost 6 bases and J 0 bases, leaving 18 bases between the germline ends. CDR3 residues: CASGRMDGPYSNQPQHF. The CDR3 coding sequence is TGTGCTAGTGGACGTATGGACGGTCCGTATAGCAATCAGCCCCAGCATTTT.

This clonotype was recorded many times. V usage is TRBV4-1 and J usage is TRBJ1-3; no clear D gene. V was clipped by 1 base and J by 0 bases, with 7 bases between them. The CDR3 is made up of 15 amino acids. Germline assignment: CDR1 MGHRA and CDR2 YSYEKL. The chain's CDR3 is CASSQVAVSGNTIYF. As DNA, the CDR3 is TGCGCCAGCAGCCAAGTGGCCGTCTCTGGAAACACCATATATTTT.

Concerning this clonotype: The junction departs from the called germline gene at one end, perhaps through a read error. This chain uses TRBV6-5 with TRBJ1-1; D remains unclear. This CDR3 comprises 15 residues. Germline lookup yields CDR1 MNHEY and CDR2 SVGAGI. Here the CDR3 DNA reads TGTGCCAGCATTTACTCATTGGTTGTCGGCACTGAAGCTTTCTTT. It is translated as CASIYSLVVGTEAFF.

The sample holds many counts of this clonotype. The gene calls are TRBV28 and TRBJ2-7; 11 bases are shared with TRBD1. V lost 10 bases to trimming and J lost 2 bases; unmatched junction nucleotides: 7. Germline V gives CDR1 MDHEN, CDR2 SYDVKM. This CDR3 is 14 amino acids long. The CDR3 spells CATSPGQGAYEQYF. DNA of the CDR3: TGTGCCACCAGCCCGGGACAGGGGGCCTACGAGCAGTACTTC.

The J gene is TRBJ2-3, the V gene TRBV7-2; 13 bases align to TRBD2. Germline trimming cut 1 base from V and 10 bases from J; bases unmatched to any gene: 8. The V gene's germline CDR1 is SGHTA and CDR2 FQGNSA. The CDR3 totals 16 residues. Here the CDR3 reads CASSLGGTSGTLAQYF. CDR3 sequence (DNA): TGTGCCAGCAGCTTAGGTGGGACTAGCGGGACCCTAGCGCAGTATTTT.

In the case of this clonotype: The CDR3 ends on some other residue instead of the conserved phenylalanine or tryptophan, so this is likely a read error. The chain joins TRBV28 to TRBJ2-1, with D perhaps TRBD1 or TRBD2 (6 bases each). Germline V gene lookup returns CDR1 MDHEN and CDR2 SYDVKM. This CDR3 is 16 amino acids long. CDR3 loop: CARSLLIADGGHEQFI. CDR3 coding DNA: TGTGCCAGAAGTTTACTAATAGCGGACGGGGGCCATGAGCAGTTCATC.

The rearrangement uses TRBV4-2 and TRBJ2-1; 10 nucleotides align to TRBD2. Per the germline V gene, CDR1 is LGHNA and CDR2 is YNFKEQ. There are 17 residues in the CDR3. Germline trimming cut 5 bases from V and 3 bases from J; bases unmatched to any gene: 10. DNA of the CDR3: TGTGCCAGCAGCGCCCTAGCGGGGGACCCCTACTACAATGAGCAGTTCTTC. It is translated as CASSALAGDPYYNEQFF.

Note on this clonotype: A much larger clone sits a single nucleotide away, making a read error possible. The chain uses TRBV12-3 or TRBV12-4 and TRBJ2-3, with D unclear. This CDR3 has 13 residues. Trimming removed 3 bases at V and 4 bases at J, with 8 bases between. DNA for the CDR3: TGTGCCAGCAGTTTGTGGGCCTCAGATACGCAGTATTTT. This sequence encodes CASSLWASDTQYF.

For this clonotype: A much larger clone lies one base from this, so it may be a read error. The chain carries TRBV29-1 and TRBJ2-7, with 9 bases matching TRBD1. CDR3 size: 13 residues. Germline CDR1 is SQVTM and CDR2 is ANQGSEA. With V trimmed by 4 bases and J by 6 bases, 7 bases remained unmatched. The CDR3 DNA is TGCAGCGTTGCAGACAGGGGGTGCTTCGAGCAGTACTTC. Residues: CSVADRGCFEQYF.

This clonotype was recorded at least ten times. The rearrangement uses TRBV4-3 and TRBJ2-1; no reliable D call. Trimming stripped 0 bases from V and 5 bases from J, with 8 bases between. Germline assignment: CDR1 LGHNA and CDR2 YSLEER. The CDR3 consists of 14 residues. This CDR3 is CASSQDVPDNEQFF. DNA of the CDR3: TGCGCCAGCAGCCAAGATGTTCCAGACAATGAGCAGTTCTTC.

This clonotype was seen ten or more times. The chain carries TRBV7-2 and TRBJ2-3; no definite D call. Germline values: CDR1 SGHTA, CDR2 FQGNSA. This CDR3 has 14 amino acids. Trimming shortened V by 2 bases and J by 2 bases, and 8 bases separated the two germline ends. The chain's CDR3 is CASSLNYYTDTQYF. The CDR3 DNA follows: TGTGCCAGCAGCTTAAACTATTACACAGATACGCAGTATTTT.

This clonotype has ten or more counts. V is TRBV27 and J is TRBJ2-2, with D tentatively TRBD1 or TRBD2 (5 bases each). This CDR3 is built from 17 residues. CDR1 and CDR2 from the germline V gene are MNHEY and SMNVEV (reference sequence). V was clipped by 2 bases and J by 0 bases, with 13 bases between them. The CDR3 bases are TGTGCCAGCAGTTTAAATCAGGGACGAGCGAACACCGGGGAGCTGTTTTTT. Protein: CASSLNQGRANTGELFF.

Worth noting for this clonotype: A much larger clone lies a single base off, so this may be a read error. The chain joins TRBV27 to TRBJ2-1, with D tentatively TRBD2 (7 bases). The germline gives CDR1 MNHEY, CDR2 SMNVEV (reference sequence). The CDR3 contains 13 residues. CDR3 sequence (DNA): TGTGCCACCAGTGATCCGAAGGGGCGGGGGCAGTCCTTC. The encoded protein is CATSDPKGRGQSF.

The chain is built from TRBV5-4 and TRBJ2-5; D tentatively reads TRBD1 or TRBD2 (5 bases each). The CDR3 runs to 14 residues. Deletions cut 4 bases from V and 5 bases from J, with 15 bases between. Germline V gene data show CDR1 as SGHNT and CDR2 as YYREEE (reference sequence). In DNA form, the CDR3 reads TGTGCCAGCAGCCCGGTCGGGGCGGAGGAGACCCAGTACTTC. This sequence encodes CASSPVGAEETQYF.

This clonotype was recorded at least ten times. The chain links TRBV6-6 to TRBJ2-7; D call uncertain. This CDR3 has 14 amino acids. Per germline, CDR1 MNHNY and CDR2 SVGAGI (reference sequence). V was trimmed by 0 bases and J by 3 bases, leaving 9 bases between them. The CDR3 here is CASSYSSSVYEQYF. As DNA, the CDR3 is TGTGCCAGCAGTTACTCGAGCTCAGTCTACGAGCAGTACTTC.

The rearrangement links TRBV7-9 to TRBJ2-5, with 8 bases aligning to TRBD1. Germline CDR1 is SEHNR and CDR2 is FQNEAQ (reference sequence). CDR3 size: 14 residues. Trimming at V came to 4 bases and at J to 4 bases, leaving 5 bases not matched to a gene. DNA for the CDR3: TGTGCCAGCAGCTACCCAGGACAGGGAGAGACCCAGTACTTC. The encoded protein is CASSYPGQGETQYF.

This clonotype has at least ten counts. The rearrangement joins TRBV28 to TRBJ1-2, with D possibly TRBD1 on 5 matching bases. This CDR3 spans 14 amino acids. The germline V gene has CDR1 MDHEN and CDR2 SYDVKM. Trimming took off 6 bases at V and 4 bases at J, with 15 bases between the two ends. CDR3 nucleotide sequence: TGTGCCAGCAGCCCGGCTTCAGGGTTCTATGGCTACACCTTC. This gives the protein CASSPASGFYGYTF.

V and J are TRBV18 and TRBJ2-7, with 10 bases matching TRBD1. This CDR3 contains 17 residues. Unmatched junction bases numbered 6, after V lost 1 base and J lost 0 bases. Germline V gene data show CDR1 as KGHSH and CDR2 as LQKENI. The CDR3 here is CASSPLPWTGGSYEQYF. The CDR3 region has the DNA TGTGCCAGCTCACCACTACCGTGGACAGGGGGCTCCTACGAGCAGTACTTC.

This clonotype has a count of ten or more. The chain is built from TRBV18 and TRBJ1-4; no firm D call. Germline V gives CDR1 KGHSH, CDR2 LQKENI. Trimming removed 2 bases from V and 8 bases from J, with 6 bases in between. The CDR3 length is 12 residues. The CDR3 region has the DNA TGTGCCAGCTCACCAGAACAGGAAAAACTGTTTTTT. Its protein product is CASSPEQEKLFF. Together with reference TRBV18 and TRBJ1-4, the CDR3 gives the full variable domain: NAGVMQNPRHLVRRRGQEARLRCSPMKGHSHVYWYRQLPEEGLKFMVYLQKENIIDESGMPKERFSAEFPKEGPSILRIQQVVRGDSAAYFCASSPEQEKLFFGSGTQLSVL.

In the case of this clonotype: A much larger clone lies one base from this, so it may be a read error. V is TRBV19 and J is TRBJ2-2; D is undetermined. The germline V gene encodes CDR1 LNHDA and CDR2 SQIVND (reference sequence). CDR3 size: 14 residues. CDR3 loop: CPSRYGPNTGELFF. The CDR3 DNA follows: TGTCCCAGTAGATACGGTCCGAACACCGGGGAGCTGTTTTTT.

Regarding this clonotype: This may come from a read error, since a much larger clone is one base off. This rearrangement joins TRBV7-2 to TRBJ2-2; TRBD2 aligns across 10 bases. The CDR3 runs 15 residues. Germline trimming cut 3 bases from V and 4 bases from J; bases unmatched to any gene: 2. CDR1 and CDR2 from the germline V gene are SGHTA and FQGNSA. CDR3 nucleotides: TGTGCCAGCAGCTTTAGCGGGAGGTGCACCGGGGAGCTGTTTTTT. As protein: CASSFSGRCTGELFF.